These T cell receptor beta chains were read from a single sample in a study of cytomegalovirus exposure and HLA in healthy donors. TCRdb's table, derived via immunoSEQ multiplex PCR, lists solely in-frame clones and lacks some. The sample has about 130,000 clones; roughly 70% are singletons. The specimen sequenced was PBMCs. The receptors here all came from a middle-aged man in good health and CMV-seropositive. Each CDR3 is given with its conserved first and last residue. A D gene is named only where the DNA matches it firmly. Size values are once, few and many counts, or a class for expanded clones, and some rows have none.

CDR3nt: TGTGCCAGCAGCTTGGGACAGGGGAGGGCCGGGGAGCTGTTTTTT
CDR3aa: CASSLGQGRAGELFF
j_gene: TRBJ2-2
d_gene: -
abundance: -
v_gene: TRBV5-6

CDR3nt: TGTGCCAGTAGTGGCCGGGACAGACTCCAAGAGACCCAGTACTTC
CDR3aa: CASSGRDRLQETQYF
j_gene: TRBJ2-5
d_gene: TRBD1
abundance: -
v_gene: TRBV19

CDR3nt: TGTGCCAGCAGTTACGGGACAGGGGGCCAGGAGACCCAGTACTTC
CDR3aa: CASSYGTGGQETQYF
j_gene: TRBJ2-5
d_gene: TRBD1
abundance: once
v_gene: TRBV6-5

CDR3nt: TGTGCCAGCAGGAAAACGACAGGGTACTCCTACAATGAGCAGTTCTTC
CDR3aa: CASRKTTGYSYNEQFF
j_gene: TRBJ2-1
d_gene: TRBD1
abundance: -
v_gene: TRBV11-1

CDR3nt: TGTGCCAGCAGTTGGGGAGGTCAGGCGGGTTCACCCCTCCACTTT
CDR3aa: CASSWGGQAGSPLHF
j_gene: TRBJ1-6
d_gene: -
abundance: few
v_gene: TRBV27

CDR3nt: TGTGCCAGCAGCGTATCGTCTGGAAACACCATATATTTT
CDR3aa: CASSVSSGNTIYF
j_gene: TRBJ1-3
d_gene: -
abundance: -
v_gene: TRBV9

CDR3nt: TGTGCCAGTAGTAAGGGCGGGAGTGACAATGAGCAGTTCTTC
CDR3aa: CASSKGGSDNEQFF
j_gene: TRBJ2-1
d_gene: TRBD2
abundance: -
v_gene: TRBV19

CDR3nt: TGTGCCAGCAGCTTCACCTTAGGGGCCCAGTATGGCTACACCTTC
CDR3aa: CASSFTLGAQYGYTF
j_gene: TRBJ1-2
d_gene: -
abundance: -
v_gene: TRBV7-2

CDR3nt: TGTGCCAGCAGCTTAAGGGACAGGGGGCGCGTAAATGAAAAACTGTTTTTT
CDR3aa: CASSLRDRGRVNEKLFF
j_gene: TRBJ1-4
d_gene: TRBD1
abundance: -
v_gene: TRBV7-2

CDR3nt: TGTGCCAGCAGCCCCACAGGCCTAAGCGGGAAACACGAGCAGTACTTC
CDR3aa: CASSPTGLSGKHEQYF
j_gene: TRBJ2-7
d_gene: TRBD2
abundance: -
v_gene: TRBV7-9

CDR3nt: TGTGCCACCAGCAGTGGAGGGATTGGCTCAGATACGCAGTATTTT
CDR3aa: CATSSGGIGSDTQYF
j_gene: TRBJ2-3
d_gene: -
abundance: -
v_gene: TRBV15

CDR3nt: TGTGCCACCCGGGCGGGTATTACAAAGGGCGAGTTTAAGGACACTGAAGCTTTCTTT
CDR3aa: CATRAGITKGEFKDTEAFF
j_gene: TRBJ1-1
d_gene: -
abundance: -
v_gene: TRBV15

CDR3nt: TGTGCCAGCAGCTCCGAGCTAGCGGGAGGGCAGAATGAGCAGTTCTTC
CDR3aa: CASSSELAGGQNEQFF
j_gene: TRBJ2-1
d_gene: TRBD2
abundance: -
v_gene: TRBV7-2

CDR3nt: TGTGCCAGCAGCTATGGACACCGCTACGAGCAGTACTTC
CDR3aa: CASSYGHRYEQYF
j_gene: TRBJ2-7
d_gene: -
abundance: -
v_gene: TRBV7-2

CDR3nt: TGTGCCACCAGTCCGGGACTAGCGAGTTCCAATGAGCAGTTCTTC
CDR3aa: CATSPGLASSNEQFF
j_gene: TRBJ2-1
d_gene: TRBD2
abundance: few
v_gene: TRBV28

CDR3nt: TGCAGCGTTGAAGATCCCACAGCCCTCTCTGGAAACACCATATATTTT
CDR3aa: CSVEDPTALSGNTIYF
j_gene: TRBJ1-3
d_gene: -
abundance: -
v_gene: TRBV29-1

CDR3nt: TGTGCCAGCTCACTTAATGGCCAGACGGTAGCAAGTCAGCCCCAGCATTTT
CDR3aa: CASSLNGQTVASQPQHF
j_gene: TRBJ1-5
d_gene: -
abundance: -
v_gene: TRBV18

CDR3nt: TGTGCCATCAGGGGAGGACAGGGGTACACTGAAGCTTTCTTT
CDR3aa: CAIRGGQGYTEAFF
j_gene: TRBJ1-1
d_gene: TRBD1
abundance: few
v_gene: TRBV10-3

CDR3nt: TGTGCCAGCAGTGATCCCGGGAGGGAGAACACTGAAGCTTTCTTT
CDR3aa: CASSDPGRENTEAFF
j_gene: TRBJ1-1
d_gene: -
abundance: few
v_gene: TRBV28

CDR3nt: TGTGCCAGCAGCCTGTATCTGCGCCATCAAGAGACCCAGTACTTC
CDR3aa: CASSLYLRHQETQYF
j_gene: TRBJ2-5
d_gene: -
abundance: -
v_gene: TRBV7-9

CDR3nt: TGTGCCAGTAGTATAGATCGGGGGACCGGGGAGCTGTTTTTT
CDR3aa: CASSIDRGTGELFF
j_gene: TRBJ2-2
d_gene: -
abundance: -
v_gene: TRBV19

CDR3nt: TGTGCCAGCAGCTCCGGACAGGTGAACACTGAAGCTTTCTTT
CDR3aa: CASSSGQVNTEAFF
j_gene: TRBJ1-1
d_gene: TRBD1
abundance: -
v_gene: TRBV7-9

CDR3nt: TGCAGCGTTCACGCAGGCACAGATACGCAGTATTTT
CDR3aa: CSVHAGTDTQYF
j_gene: TRBJ2-3
d_gene: -
abundance: -
v_gene: TRBV29-1

CDR3nt: TGCGCCAGCAGCTTGGGGCAGGACACTGAAGCTTTCTTT
CDR3aa: CASSLGQDTEAFF
j_gene: TRBJ1-1
d_gene: -
abundance: once
v_gene: TRBV5-1

CDR3nt: TGCGCCAGCAGCCAAGACCCAGGGGCCTGGACTGAAGCTTTCTTT
CDR3aa: CASSQDPGAWTEAFF
j_gene: TRBJ1-1
d_gene: -
abundance: -
v_gene: TRBV4-1

CDR3nt: TGCGCCAGCAGCTCGGGGACAGGGGACTATGGCTACACCTTC
CDR3aa: CASSSGTGDYGYTF
j_gene: TRBJ1-2
d_gene: TRBD1
abundance: -
v_gene: TRBV5-1

CDR3nt: TGTGCCTGGACAGGGGCACCTTATAGCAATCAGCCCCAGCATTTT
CDR3aa: CAWTGAPYSNQPQHF
j_gene: TRBJ1-5
d_gene: -
abundance: -
v_gene: TRBV30

CDR3nt: TGTGCCAGCAGTTACCGGCAGTCCGGGAGCCGGGAGACCCAGTACTTC
CDR3aa: CASSYRQSGSRETQYF
j_gene: TRBJ2-5
d_gene: -
abundance: -
v_gene: TRBV6-6

CDR3nt: TGTGCCAGCAGCTTACAGACTAGCTCTGAGCAGTTCTTC
CDR3aa: CASSLQTSSEQFF
j_gene: TRBJ2-1
d_gene: TRBD2
abundance: -
v_gene: TRBV11-3

CDR3nt: TGTGCCAGCAGCCTGGGGGCGGGCGGGACCGGGGAGCTGTTTTTT
CDR3aa: CASSLGAGGTGELFF
j_gene: TRBJ2-2
d_gene: -
abundance: -
v_gene: TRBV7-2

CDR3nt: TGCGCCAGCAGCCAACAGGGCAGCAGCATCTACGAGCAGTACTTC
CDR3aa: CASSQQGSSIYEQYF
j_gene: TRBJ2-7
d_gene: -
abundance: -
v_gene: TRBV4-3

CDR3nt: TGCGCCAGCAGCCAAGATACAGGGGGGGTTTACGAGCAGTACTTC
CDR3aa: CASSQDTGGVYEQYF
j_gene: TRBJ2-7
d_gene: -
abundance: -
v_gene: TRBV4-1

CDR3nt: TGTGCCAGTAGCAACAGGGCAACTAATGAAAAACTGTTTTTT
CDR3aa: CASSNRATNEKLFF
j_gene: TRBJ1-4
d_gene: -
abundance: once
v_gene: TRBV19

CDR3nt: TGTGCCAGCAGCCCCGGCGGGGGTAGTGAAGCCTTCTTT
CDR3aa: CASSPGGGSEAFF
j_gene: TRBJ1-1
d_gene: -
abundance: -
v_gene: TRBV7-6

CDR3nt: TGCGCCAGCAGCTACCGGGACAGGGAGGGAGAGACCCAGTACTTC
CDR3aa: CASSYRDREGETQYF
j_gene: TRBJ2-5
d_gene: TRBD1
abundance: few
v_gene: TRBV5-1

CDR3nt: TGTGCCAGCAGTTTACGGGGGGCACAGGTGGAAAACATTCAGTACTTC
CDR3aa: CASSLRGAQVENIQYF
j_gene: TRBJ2-4
d_gene: -
abundance: -
v_gene: TRBV27

CDR3nt: TGTGCCAGCAGCTTACAATTGGCGGGAGGGAGGACCGGGGAGCTGTTTTTT
CDR3aa: CASSLQLAGGRTGELFF
j_gene: TRBJ2-2
d_gene: TRBD2
abundance: -
v_gene: TRBV7-3